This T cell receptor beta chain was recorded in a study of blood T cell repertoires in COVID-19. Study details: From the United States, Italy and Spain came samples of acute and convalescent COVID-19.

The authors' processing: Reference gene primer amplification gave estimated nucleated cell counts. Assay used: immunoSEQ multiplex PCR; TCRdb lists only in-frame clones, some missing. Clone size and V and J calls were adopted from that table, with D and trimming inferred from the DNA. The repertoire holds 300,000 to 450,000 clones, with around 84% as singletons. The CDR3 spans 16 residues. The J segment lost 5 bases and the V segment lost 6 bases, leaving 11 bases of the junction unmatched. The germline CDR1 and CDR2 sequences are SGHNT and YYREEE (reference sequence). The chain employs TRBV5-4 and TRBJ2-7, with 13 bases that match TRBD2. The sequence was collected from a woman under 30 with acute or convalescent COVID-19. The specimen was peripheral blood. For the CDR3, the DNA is TGTGCCAGCATCACTGGACTAGCGGGAGCGGGAAACGAGCAGTACTTC. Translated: CASITGLAGAGNEQYF.